The present TCR beta chain was sequenced within a study of response to subunit inactivated influenza vaccine. With 4 bases clipped from V and 7 bases from J, the junction kept 8 bases outside the gene matches. In germline, CDR1 is SGHAT, CDR2 FQNNGV. The CDR3 spans 16 residues. This clonotype was found many times. Its antigen is currently unknown. TCRdb re-called the RT-PCR reads with MiXCR, one entry per CDR3 protein. The sample carries more than 450,000 distinct CDR3 sequences, around 8% recorded once. General study findings and limits: Few new T cells, the authors suggested, are recruited by each seasonal influenza vaccination.

The clonotype originates from a man between 50 and 75 years old who received an inactivated influenza vaccine. V and J are TRBV11-2 and TRBJ2-2; TRBD2 matches 11 bases. This specimen was PBMCs from blood, taken 23 to 25 months after vaccination. The CDR3 DNA follows: TGTGCCAGCAGCTCATTTAGCGGGAGGGCCCTCGGGGAGCTGTTTTTT. Translating gives CASSSFSGRALGELFF.